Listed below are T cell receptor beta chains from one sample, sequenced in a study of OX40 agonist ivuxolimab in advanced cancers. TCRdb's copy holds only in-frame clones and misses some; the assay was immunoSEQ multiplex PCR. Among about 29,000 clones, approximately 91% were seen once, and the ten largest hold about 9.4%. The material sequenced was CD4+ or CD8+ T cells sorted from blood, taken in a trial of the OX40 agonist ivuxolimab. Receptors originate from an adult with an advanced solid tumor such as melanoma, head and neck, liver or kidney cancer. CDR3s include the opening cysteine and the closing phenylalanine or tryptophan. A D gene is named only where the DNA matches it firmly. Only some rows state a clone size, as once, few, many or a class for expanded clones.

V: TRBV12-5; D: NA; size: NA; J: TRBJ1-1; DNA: TGTGCTAGTGGTTTGACCCGGGGTTATCGTGAAGCTTTCTTT; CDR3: CASGLTRGYREAFF
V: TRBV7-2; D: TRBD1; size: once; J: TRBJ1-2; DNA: TGTGCCAGCAGCCCAGGGGGGACCGTCTATGGCTACACCTTC; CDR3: CASSPGGTVYGYTF
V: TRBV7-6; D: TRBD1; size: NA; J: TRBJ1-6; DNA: TGTGCCAGCAGCTCACATACCTCCGGGACAGGCTATAATTCACCCCTCCACTTT; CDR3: CASSSHTSGTGYNSPLHF
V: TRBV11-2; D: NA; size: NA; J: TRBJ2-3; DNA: TGTGCCAGCAGCTCGTGGGGGGGGCCCACAGATACGCAGTATTTT; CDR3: CASSSWGGPTDTQYF
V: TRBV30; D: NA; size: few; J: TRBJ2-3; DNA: TGTGCCTGGAGTACGGCAGGGTGGACAGATACGCAGTATTTT; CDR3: CAWSTAGWTDTQYF
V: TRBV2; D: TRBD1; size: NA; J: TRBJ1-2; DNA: TGTGCCAGCAGCGGGGGACAGGGGGCCGTCTATGGCTACACCTTC; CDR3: CASSGGQGAVYGYTF
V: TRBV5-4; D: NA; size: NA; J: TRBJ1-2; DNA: TGTGCCAGCAGCGCGGACAGCCAATATGGCTACACCTTC; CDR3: CASSADSQYGYTF
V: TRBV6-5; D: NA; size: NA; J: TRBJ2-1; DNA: TGTGCCAGCAGCCTAGGGGGAATTTACAATGAGCAGTTCTTC; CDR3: CASSLGGIYNEQFF
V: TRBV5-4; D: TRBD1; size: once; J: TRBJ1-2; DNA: TGTGCCAGCAGCTTGGAGGCAGGGGGCCGGGGCTACACCTTC; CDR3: CASSLEAGGRGYTF
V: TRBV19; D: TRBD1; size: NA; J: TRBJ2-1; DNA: TGTGCCAGTAAGGGACAGGCATACAATGAGCAGTTCTTC; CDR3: CASKGQAYNEQFF
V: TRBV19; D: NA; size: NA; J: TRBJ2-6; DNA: TGTGCCAGTAGTATAGATCAAGGAGTGCACTCTGGGGCCAACGTCCTGACTTTC; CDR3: CASSIDQGVHSGANVLTF
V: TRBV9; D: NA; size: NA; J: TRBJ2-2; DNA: TGTGCCAGCAGCAGGGCCACCTTAGTCACCGGGGAGCTGTTTTTT; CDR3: CASSRATLVTGELFF
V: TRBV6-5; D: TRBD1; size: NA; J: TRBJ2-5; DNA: TGTGCCAGCGGGGGGACAGGGGGCTGGGAGACCCAGTACTTC; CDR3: CASGGTGGWETQYF
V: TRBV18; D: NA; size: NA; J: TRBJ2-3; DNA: TGTGCCAGCTCACCCTCTCTAACGGCTGGCACAGATACGCAGTATTTT; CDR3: CASSPSLTAGTDTQYF
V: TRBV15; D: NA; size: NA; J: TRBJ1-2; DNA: TGTGCCACCAGCAGAGGGTGGGCCAGTTACTCATTTAACTATGGCTACACCTTC; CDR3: CATSRGWASYSFNYGYTF
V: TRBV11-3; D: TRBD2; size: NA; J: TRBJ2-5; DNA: TGTGCCAGCAGCCACCAGCGGGAGGGCTCGGAGACCCAGTACTTC; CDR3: CASSHQREGSETQYF
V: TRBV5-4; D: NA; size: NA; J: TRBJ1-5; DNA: TGTGCCAGCAGCTTGGGGACAAACCATCAGCCCCAGCATTTT; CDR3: CASSLGTNHQPQHF
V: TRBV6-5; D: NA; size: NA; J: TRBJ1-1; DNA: TGTGCCAGCAGAATAGGGGGGACCACTGAAGCTTTCTTT; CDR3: CASRIGGTTEAFF
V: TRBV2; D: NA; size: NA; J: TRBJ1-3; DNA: TGTGCCACCAGGGGAGTCTCTGGAAACACCATATATTTT; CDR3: CATRGVSGNTIYF
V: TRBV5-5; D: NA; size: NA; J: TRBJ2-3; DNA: TGTGCCAGCAGCAAGGATACGGGGTCCAGCACAGATACGCAGTATTTT; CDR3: CASSKDTGSSTDTQYF
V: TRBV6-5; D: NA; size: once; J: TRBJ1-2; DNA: TGTGCCAGCAGTTACTCCCCAGTCAACTATGGCTACACCTTC; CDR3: CASSYSPVNYGYTF
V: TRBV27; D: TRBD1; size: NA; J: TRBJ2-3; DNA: TGTGCCAGCAGCCCGGGACAGAGCACAGATACGCAGTATTTT; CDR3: CASSPGQSTDTQYF
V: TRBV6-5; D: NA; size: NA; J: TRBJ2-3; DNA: TGTGCCAGCAGTTACTCGGGGTCGAGCACAGATACGCAGTATTTT; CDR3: CASSYSGSSTDTQYF
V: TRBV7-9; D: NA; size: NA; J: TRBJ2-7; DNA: TGTGCCAGCAGCTTAGACCCAGACAGGGAGGGCTACGAGCAGTACTTC; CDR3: CASSLDPDREGYEQYF
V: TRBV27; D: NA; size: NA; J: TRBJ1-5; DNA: TGTGCCAGCAGACTGTATGACGGGAGCAATCAGCCCCAGCATTTT; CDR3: CASRLYDGSNQPQHF
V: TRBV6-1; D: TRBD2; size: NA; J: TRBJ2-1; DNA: TGTGCCAGCAGTGCCCGACTAGCGGGGGGGCTTGAGCAGTTCTTC; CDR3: CASSARLAGGLEQFF
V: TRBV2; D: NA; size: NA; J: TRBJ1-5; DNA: TGTGCCAGCATGTCCGACACGAATCAGCCCCAGCATTTT; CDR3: CASMSDTNQPQHF
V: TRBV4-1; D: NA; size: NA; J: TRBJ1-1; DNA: TGCGCCAGCAGCCAAGTCGACGGACAACTGAACACTGAAGCTTTCTTT; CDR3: CASSQVDGQLNTEAFF
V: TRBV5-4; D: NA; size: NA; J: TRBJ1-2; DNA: TGTGCCAGCAGATGGGGTGGTGAGAACTATGGCTACACCTTC; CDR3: CASRWGGENYGYTF
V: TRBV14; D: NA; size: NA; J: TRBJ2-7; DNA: TGTGCCAGCAGCCAGGGAACAGGCCCCTACGAGCAGTACTTC; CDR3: CASSQGTGPYEQYF
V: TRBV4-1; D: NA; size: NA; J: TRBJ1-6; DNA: TGCGCCAGCAGCCAAGATGCGCCGAGCTCCTATAATTCACCCCTCCACTTT; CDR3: CASSQDAPSSYNSPLHF
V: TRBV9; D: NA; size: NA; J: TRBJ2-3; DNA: TGTGCCAGCAGCTCCCGGGTATTCACAGATACGCAGTATTTT; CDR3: CASSSRVFTDTQYF
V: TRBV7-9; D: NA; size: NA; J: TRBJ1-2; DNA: TGTGCCAGCAGCTTAGTGGCGGGACCCGTCTGGGGCTACACCTTC; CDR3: CASSLVAGPVWGYTF
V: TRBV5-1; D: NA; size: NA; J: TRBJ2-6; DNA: TGCGCCAGCTCCTACAGGGTAACGTCTGGGGCCAACGTCCTGACTTTC; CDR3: CASSYRVTSGANVLTF
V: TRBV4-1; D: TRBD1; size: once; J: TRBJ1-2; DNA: TGCGCCAGCAGCGTACAGGGGACTGGCTACACCTTC; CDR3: CASSVQGTGYTF
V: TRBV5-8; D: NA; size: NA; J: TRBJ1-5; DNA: TGTGCCAGCAGCATCGGGACGGCCAATCAGCCCCAGCATTTT; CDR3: CASSIGTANQPQHF
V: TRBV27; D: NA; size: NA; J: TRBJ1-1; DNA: TGTGCCAGCAGTCACACCCAGAACACTGAAGCTTTCTTT; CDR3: CASSHTQNTEAFF
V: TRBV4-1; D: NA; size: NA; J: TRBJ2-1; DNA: TGCGCCAGCAGCCAAGTCCCGGGAGCGGACAATGAGCAGTTCTTC; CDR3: CASSQVPGADNEQFF
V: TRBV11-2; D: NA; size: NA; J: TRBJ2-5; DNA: TGTGCCAGCAGCCCCTACTTAGGGAAGGAGACCCAGTACTTC; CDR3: CASSPYLGKETQYF
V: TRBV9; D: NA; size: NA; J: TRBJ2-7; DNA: TGTGCCAGCAGCGGGACCTACGAGCAGTACTTC; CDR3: CASSGTYEQYF
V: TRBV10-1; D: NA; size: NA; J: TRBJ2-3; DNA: TGCGCCAGCAAACACACAGATACGCAGTATTTT; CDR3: CASKHTDTQYF
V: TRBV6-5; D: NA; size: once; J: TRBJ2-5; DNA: TGTGCCAGCAGCGGGGGGCGCCAAGAGACCCAGTACTTC; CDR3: CASSGGRQETQYF
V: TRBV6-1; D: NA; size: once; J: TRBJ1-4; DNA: TGTGCCAGCAGGTCTAATGAAAAACTGTTTTTT; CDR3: CASRSNEKLFF
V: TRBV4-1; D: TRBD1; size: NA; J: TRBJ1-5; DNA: TGCGCCAGCAGCCTCGGGACAGGAAGGTATAGCAATCAGCCCCAGCATTTT; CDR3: CASSLGTGRYSNQPQHF
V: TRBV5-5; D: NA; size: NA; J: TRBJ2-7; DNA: TGCGCCAGCAGCCCGCTGACAGGTTACTACGAGCAGTACTTC; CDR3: CASSPLTGYYEQYF
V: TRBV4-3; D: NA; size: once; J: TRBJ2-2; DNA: TGCGCCAGCAGCCTAGAGAGCGGGAACACCGGGGAGCTGTTTTTT; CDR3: CASSLESGNTGELFF
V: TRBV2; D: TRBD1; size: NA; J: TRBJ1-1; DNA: TGTGCCAGCACTAACAAAGACAGGGGTGACACTGAAGCTTTCTTT; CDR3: CASTNKDRGDTEAFF